This TCR beta chain derives from a study of shared clonotypes between healthy human individuals. Study-wide points: Clonotype sharing among donors likely depends on sequencing depth. Clonotype sharing across a few donors was observed for around 5% of naive CD4 clonotypes.

For each subset, genomic DNA was distributed in equal portions over several immunoSEQ plates. Per the study methods: Filtering differed, since immunoSEQ gave only junction sequences and no quality scores. The protocol was immunoSEQ multiplex PCR, while the TCRdb copy is restricted to in-frame clones and leaves out a portion. V, J and clone size reflect that table, while D and trimming were determined from the DNA. In the table there are a few million clones, approximately 94% of which are singletons. Note on this clone: Its matching antigen is unknown.

This receptor was taken from a man younger than 35 in good health. Input material: naive CD4+ T cells sorted from blood. Subset in this sample: CD45RA+ positively selected.

The CDR3 region is CASSLGGTGKSPLHF. The CDR3 DNA sequence: TGTGCCAGCAGCTTAGGTGGGACAGGGAAATCACCCCTCCACTTT. The chain couples TRBV7-9 to TRBJ1-6; TRBD1 matches at 9 bases. Germline CDR1 reads SEHNR; CDR2 reads FQNEAQ (reference sequence). The CDR3 sequence is 15 residues long. V lost 1 base and J lost 10; bases outside the gene matches: 5.